The sequence of this T cell receptor (beta chain) was determined in a study of blood T cell repertoires in COVID-19. About the study: The cDNA or gDNA used as material had been derived from T cells, B-cell-depleted T cells, or PBMCs.

The CDR3 is 14 amino acids. Germline lookup yields CDR1 GTSNPN and CDR2 SVGIG (reference sequence). V lost 2 bases and J lost 3, with 11 bases in between. Per the original data handling: Reference gene primer amplification in the assay estimated nucleated cell counts. Sequencing was performed with immunoSEQ multiplex PCR; in TCRdb, only in-frame clones are kept and a portion is missing. V, J and clone size are taken as reported in that table, and D and trimming were inferred from the DNA itself. This sample has over 45,000 clones, with about four fifths found just once. The clonotype was recovered from a man aged 55 to 70 with active COVID-19. The gene calls are TRBV30 and TRBJ1-5; no clear D. The sequenced sample consisted of peripheral blood. CDR3 sequence: CAWSPGSTNQPQHF. CDR3 DNA sequence: TGTGCCTGGAGTCCCGGGTCCACCAATCAGCCCCAGCATTTT.